This T cell receptor beta chain is from a study of blood T cell repertoires in COVID-19. Across the whole study: Acute and convalescent COVID-19 samples came from the United States, Italy and Spain. The cDNA or gDNA used as material had been derived from T cells, B-cell-depleted T cells, or PBMCs.

Source study methods: Amplified reference gene primers provided the basis for estimating nucleated cell counts. Sequencing was performed with immunoSEQ multiplex PCR; in TCRdb, only in-frame clones are kept and a portion is missing. The V and J calls and clone size come from that table; D and trimming were worked out from the DNA. The sample holds tens of thousands of clones, over 60% seen once. With V trimmed by 4 bases and J by 3 bases, 17 bases remained unmatched. The CDR3 has 18 amino acids. Seattle-derived patients entered the study during active infection and were followed longitudinally. The chain uses TRBV5-3 and TRBJ1-2; 8 bases agree with TRBD1. TRBV5-3 is annotated as an ORF whose role is uncertain. This sequence was found in a man between 25 and 39 years old with COVID-19, enrolled during active disease. Sequencing was done on a sample of peripheral blood. As DNA, the CDR3 is TGTGCCAGAAGCCAAGTTGGACAGGGAGGAGAAGTGGACTATGGCTACACCTTC. It translates to CARSQVGQGGEVDYGYTF.